The clone carrying this T cell receptor (beta chain) was seen only a few times. Antigen: not known. Other DNA sequences from this sample encode an identical CDR3 as well. V shed 3 bases and J 2 bases; nucleotides not matched to a gene: 2. The CDR3 has 14 residues. Germline CDR1 SGHTA, CDR2 FQGNSA. Libraries were prepared by immunoSEQ multiplex PCR; TCRdb keeps only in-frame clonotypes and omits some of them. Among approximately 1,000,000 clones listed, more than 75% were seen once. The data belong to a study of shared clonotypes between healthy human individuals. For the study at large: The composition of the donors was a couple of women and a few men aged 18 to 49. Findings of the study overall: Tissue TCR repertoires likely differ from these blood-only repertoires. At large depth, rarefaction still showed sorted-subset sequencing to be incomplete.

V usage is TRBV7-2 and J usage is TRBJ2-5, with TRBD2 identical over 8 bases. Source material: memory CD4+ T cells from PBMCs. The subset denotes: CD45RA-negative fraction. This clonotype was sampled from a man between 18 and 35 years old in good health. Some clones in this sample may be carry-over from other donors' samples. CDR3 bases: TGTGCCAGCAGCTTCCAGCGGGGGCAAGAGACCCAGTACTTC. Its protein product is CASSFQRGQETQYF.